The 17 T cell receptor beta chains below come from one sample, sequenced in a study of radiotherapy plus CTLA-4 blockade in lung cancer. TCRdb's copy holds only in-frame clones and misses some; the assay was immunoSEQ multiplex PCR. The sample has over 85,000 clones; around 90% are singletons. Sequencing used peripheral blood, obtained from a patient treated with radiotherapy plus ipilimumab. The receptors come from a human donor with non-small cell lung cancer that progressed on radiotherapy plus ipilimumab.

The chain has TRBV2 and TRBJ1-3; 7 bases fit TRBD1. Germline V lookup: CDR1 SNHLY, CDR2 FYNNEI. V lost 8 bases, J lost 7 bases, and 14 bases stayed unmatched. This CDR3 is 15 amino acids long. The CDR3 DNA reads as TGTGCCAGCGAGCCGTCGCAGGGGGTGTGGAACACCATATATTTT. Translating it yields CASEPSQGVWNTIYF.

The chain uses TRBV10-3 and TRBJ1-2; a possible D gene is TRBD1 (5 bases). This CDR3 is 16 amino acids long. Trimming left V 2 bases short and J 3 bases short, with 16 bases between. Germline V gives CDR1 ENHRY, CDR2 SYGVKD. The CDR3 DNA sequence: TGTGCCATCAGTGAGACGGGACTACGGTACGACTATGGCTACACCTTC. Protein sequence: CAISETGLRYDYGYTF.

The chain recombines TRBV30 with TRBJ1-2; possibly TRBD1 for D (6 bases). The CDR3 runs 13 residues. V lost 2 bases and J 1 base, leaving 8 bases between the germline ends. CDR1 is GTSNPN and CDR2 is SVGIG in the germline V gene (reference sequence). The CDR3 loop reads CAWSPQGNYGYTF. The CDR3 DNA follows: TGTGCCTGGAGTCCACAGGGTAACTATGGCTACACCTTC. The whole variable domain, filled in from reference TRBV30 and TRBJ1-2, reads SQTIHQWPATLVQPVGSPLSLECTVEGTSNPNLYWYRQAAGRGLQLLFYSVGIGQISSEVPQNLSASRPQDRQFILSSKKLLLSDSGFYLCAWSPQGNYGYTFGSGTRLTVV.

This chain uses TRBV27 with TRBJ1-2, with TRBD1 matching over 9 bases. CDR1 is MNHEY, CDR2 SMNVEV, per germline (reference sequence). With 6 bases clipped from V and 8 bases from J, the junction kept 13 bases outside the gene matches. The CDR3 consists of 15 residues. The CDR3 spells CASRPTGTGRVGYTF. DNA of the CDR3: TGTGCCAGCAGGCCCACCGGGACAGGGAGGGTGGGCTACACCTTC.

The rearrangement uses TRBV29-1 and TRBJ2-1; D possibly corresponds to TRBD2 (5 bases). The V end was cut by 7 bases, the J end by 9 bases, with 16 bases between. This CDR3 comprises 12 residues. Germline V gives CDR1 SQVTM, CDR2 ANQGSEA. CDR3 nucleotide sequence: TGCAGCGCCGGAGGAGGACGGGGTGAGCAGTTCTTC. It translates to CSAGGGRGEQFF.

CDR3 coding DNA: TGTGCCAGCAGTTACCGGGAGGGAGTATCCTATGGCTACACCTTC. Its translation: CASSYREGVSYGYTF. The chain joins TRBV6-5 to TRBJ1-2; D unresolved. Germline CDR1 is MNHEY and CDR2 is SVGAGI. Between the trimmed V and J ends, which lost 2 bases and 4 bases, there was a span of 14 bases. This CDR3 is 15 amino acids long.

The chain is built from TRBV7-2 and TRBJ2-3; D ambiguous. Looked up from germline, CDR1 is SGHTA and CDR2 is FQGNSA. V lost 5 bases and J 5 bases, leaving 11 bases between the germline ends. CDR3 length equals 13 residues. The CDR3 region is CASSAHMGDTQYF. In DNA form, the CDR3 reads TGTGCCAGCAGCGCCCATATGGGAGATACGCAGTATTTT.

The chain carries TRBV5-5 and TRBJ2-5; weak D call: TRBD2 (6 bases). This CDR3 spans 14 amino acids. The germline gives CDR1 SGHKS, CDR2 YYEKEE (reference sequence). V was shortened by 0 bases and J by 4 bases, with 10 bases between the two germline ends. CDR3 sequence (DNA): TGTGCCAGCAGCTTGGATCTGGGAGGAGAGACCCAGTACTTC. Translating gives CASSLDLGGETQYF.

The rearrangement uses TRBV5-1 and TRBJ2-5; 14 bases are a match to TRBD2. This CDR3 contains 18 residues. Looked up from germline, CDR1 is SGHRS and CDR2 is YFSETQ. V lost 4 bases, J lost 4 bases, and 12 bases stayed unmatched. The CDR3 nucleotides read TGCGCCAGCAGCGAAACAGGGGGACTAGCGGGAGTGGGAGAGACCCAGTACTTC. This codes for CASSETGGLAGVGETQYF.

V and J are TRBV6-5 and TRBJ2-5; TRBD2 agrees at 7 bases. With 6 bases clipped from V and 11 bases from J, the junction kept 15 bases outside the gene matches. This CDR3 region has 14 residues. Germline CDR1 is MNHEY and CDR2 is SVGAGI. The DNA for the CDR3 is TGTGCCAGCAGCCCTACTAGCGTTTCAACAGAGCAGTACTTC. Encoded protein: CASSPTSVSTEQYF.

CDR3 amino acids: CASSDTGTGAIVGGYTF. The CDR3 bases are TGTGCCAGCAGCGACACCGGGACAGGGGCGATAGTCGGTGGCTACACCTTC. The V and J genes are TRBV9 and TRBJ1-2; 10 bases are shared with TRBD1. Losses at the gene ends were 3 bases for V and 7 bases for J; bases not matched to a gene: 15. CDR1 SGDLS and CDR2 YYNGEE come from the germline V gene. This CDR3 comprises 17 residues. Filled out from reference TRBV9 and TRBJ1-2, the complete variable domain reads DSGVTQTPKHLITATGQRVTLRCSPRSGDLSVYWYQQSLDQGLQFLIQYYNGEERAKGNILERFSAQQFPDLHSELNLSSLELGDSALYFCASSDTGTGAIVGGYTFGSGTRLTVV.

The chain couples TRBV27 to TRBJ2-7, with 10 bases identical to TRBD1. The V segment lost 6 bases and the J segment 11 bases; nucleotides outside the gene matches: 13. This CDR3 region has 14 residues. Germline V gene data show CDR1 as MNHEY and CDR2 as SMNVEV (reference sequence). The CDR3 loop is CASRTGTGALRKYF. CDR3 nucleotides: TGTGCCAGCAGGACCGGGACAGGGGCTCTACGAAAGTACTTC.

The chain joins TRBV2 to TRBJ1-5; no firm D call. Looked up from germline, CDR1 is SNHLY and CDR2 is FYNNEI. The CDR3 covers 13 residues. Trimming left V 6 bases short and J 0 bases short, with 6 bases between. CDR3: CASSLNSNQPQHF. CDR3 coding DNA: TGTGCCAGCAGCCTTAATAGCAATCAGCCCCAGCATTTT.

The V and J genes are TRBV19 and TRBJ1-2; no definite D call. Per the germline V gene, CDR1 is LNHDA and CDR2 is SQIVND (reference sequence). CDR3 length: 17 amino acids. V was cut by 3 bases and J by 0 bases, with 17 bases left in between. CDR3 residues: CASSIVGSQSANYGYTF. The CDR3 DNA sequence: TGTGCCAGTAGTATTGTTGGCAGCCAATCAGCTAACTATGGCTACACCTTC. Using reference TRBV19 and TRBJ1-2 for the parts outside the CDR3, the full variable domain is DGGITQSPKYLFRKEGQNVTLSCEQNLNHDAMYWYRQDPGQGLRLIYYSQIVNDFQKGDIAEGYSVSREKKESFPLTVTSAQKNPTAFYLCASSIVGSQSANYGYTFGSGTRLTVV.

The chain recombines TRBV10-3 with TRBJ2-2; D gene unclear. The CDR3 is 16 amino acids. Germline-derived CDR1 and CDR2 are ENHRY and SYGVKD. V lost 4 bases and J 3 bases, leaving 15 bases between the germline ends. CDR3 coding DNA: TGTGCCATCAGTGCCGAAAAAGGTGGGGACACCGGGGAGCTGTTTTTT. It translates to CAISAEKGGDTGELFF.

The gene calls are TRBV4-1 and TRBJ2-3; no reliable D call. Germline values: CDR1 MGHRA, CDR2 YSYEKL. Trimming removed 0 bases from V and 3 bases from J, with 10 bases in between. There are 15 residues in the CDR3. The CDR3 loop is CASSQEGGWTDTQYF. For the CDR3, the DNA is TGCGCCAGCAGCCAAGAGGGTGGGTGGACAGATACGCAGTATTTT.

The DNA for the CDR3 is TGTGCCACACAGGGGGACGTAAATGAGCAGTTCTTC. Its protein product is CATQGDVNEQFF. This chain uses TRBV19 with TRBJ2-1; 8 positions match TRBD1. The CDR3 extends over 12 amino acids. The J segment lost 7 bases and the V segment lost 10 bases, leaving 6 bases of the junction unmatched. Germline CDR1 is LNHDA and CDR2 is SQIVND (reference sequence).